Following are 23 T cell receptor beta chains from one sample sequenced in a study of blood T cells in healthy people across ages. Primers used in a second PCR of roughly 6 to 12 cycles were a sample-barcoded 5' primer and a J-beta primer mix. TCRdb recomputed calls from the 5' RACE reads with MiXCR, one row per CDR3 protein. There are around 600,000 distinct CDR3 sequences in the sample; more than 45% occur only once, and under 30% lies in the top ten. Sequencing used blood. The receptors derive from a man of 80 years or more in good health.

The table lists this clonotype with a few counts. V usage is TRBV2 and J usage is TRBJ2-5, with TRBD1 matching over 11 bases. Germline-derived CDR1 and CDR2 are SNHLY and FYNNEI. J gave up 11 bases and V 5 bases, and 10 bases lay outside the gene matches. This CDR3 region has 14 residues. In DNA, the CDR3 is TGTGCCAGCAGTCGCGGACAGGGGGCGCCTGAGCAGTACTTC. Translation gives CASSRGQGAPEQYF.

The chain carries TRBV28 and TRBJ2-7; no firm D call. Germline V gene sequence: CDR1 MDHEN, CDR2 SYDVKM. V shed 6 bases and J shed 3 bases, with 27 bases lying between them. This CDR3 has 18 amino acids. CDR3 region: CASSPQLTGGFRVYEQYF. As DNA, the CDR3 is TGTGCCAGCAGCCCGCAATTGACGGGCGGATTTCGAGTCTACGAGCAGTACTTC. Together with reference TRBV28 and TRBJ2-7, the CDR3 gives the full variable domain: DVKVTQSSRYLVKRTGEKVFLECVQDMDHENMFWYRQDPGLGLRLIYFSYDVKMKEKGDIPEGYSVSREKKERFSLILESASTNQTSMYLCASSPQLTGGFRVYEQYFGPGTRLTVT.

This clonotype has just a few counts. V is TRBV7-9 and J is TRBJ2-1; possible D gene TRBD1, 6 bases. The CDR3 contains 14 residues. Germline V gene sequence: CDR1 SEHNR, CDR2 FQNEAQ (reference sequence). With 3 bases removed from V and 7 bases from J, the gap between germline ends came to 13 bases. CDR3 coding DNA: TGTGCCAGCAGCTTGGACAGATGGTTAAATGAGCAGTTCTTC. This codes for CASSLDRWLNEQFF.

The table lists this clonotype with a few counts. The chain couples TRBV20-1 to TRBJ1-1; D might be TRBD1 (6 bases). Germline loops: CDR1 DFQATT, CDR2 SNEGSKA (reference sequence). V lost 6 bases to trimming and J lost 5 bases, with 16 bases between them. This CDR3 is built from 13 residues. The CDR3 DNA follows: TGCAGTGCCTCATTCCAGGGGATGACTGAAGCTTTCTTT. As protein: CSASFQGMTEAFF.

This clonotype has more than one count but fewer than ten. The rearrangement joins TRBV20-1 to TRBJ2-5; 7 bases agree with TRBD2. CDR3 length equals 13 residues. The trim removed 5 bases at V and 4 bases at J, leaving 7 bases unmatched. Germline assignment: CDR1 DFQATT and CDR2 SNEGSKA (reference sequence). CDR3 in DNA: TGCAGTGCTCCCGGGGAGGGAGGAGAGACCCAGTACTTC. It encodes CSAPGEGGETQYF.

The genes are TRBV7-9 and TRBJ2-1, with TRBD2 matching over 7 bases. The CDR3 has 15 residues. Germline-derived CDR1 and CDR2 are SEHNR and FQNEAQ (reference sequence). The trim removed 6 bases at V and 2 bases at J, leaving 7 bases unmatched. CDR3 sequence: CASSKGLIPYNEQFF. CDR3 DNA sequence: TGTGCCAGCAGTAAGGGACTAATCCCCTACAATGAGCAGTTCTTC.

The rearrangement uses TRBV20-1 and TRBJ2-3, with D possibly being TRBD2 (6 bases). Germline V gene data show CDR1 as DFQATT and CDR2 as SNEGSKA (reference sequence). V gave up 6 bases and J gave up 11 bases, with 15 bases separating them. The CDR3 has 11 amino acids. CDR3 DNA: TGCAGTGCCGGGGAGGCGGGATGGCAGTATTTT. Encoded protein: CSAGEAGWQYF.

The genes are TRBV4-3 and TRBJ2-1; 11 positions match TRBD2. This CDR3 is 15 amino acids long. CDR1 and CDR2 (germline): LGHNA, YSLEER. J lost 9 bases, V lost 1 base, and 5 bases had no gene match. The CDR3 loop is CASSQGLAGSTEQFF. CDR3 sequence (DNA): TGCGCCAGCAGCCAAGGACTAGCGGGATCTACTGAGCAGTTCTTC.

The V call is TRBV29-1, the J call TRBJ1-1; D ambiguous. The germline CDR1 and CDR2 sequences are SQVTM and ANQGSEA. V was cut by 4 bases and J by 1 base, with 10 bases left in between. The CDR3 has 13 amino acids. CDR3 protein: CSVVGSENTEAFF. The CDR3 DNA reads as TGCAGCGTTGTTGGGTCGGAGAACACTGAAGCTTTCTTT.

This rearrangement joins TRBV7-2 to TRBJ2-2; TRBD1 matches 8 bases. With 6 bases clipped from V and 2 bases from J, the junction kept 5 bases outside the gene matches. Per germline, CDR1 SGHTA and CDR2 FQGNSA. This CDR3 is 15 amino acids long. The CDR3 nucleotides are TGTGCCAGCAGGGTGGGGACAGGAAACACCGGGGAGCTGTTTTTT. This gives the protein CASRVGTGNTGELFF. Full variable domain (outside the CDR3, taken from reference TRBV7-2 and TRBJ2-2): GAGVSQSPSNKVTEKGKDVELRCDPISGHTALYWYRQSLGQGLEFLIYFQGNSAPDKSGLPSDRFSAERTGGSVSTLTIQRTQQEDSAVYLCASRVGTGNTGELFFGEGSRLTVL.

This clonotype was counted between two and nine times. The chain employs TRBV4-1 and TRBJ1-1; D ambiguous. With 2 bases removed from V and 1 base from J, the gap between germline ends came to 8 bases. The CDR3 spans 14 residues. In germline, CDR1 is MGHRA, CDR2 YSYEKL. The CDR3 bases are TGCGCCAGCAGCCAAAACCCCGGGAACACTGAAGCTTTCTTT. Protein: CASSQNPGNTEAFF.

This clonotype appeared a few times. This chain joins TRBV2 and TRBJ2-3; D remains ambiguous. The V end was cut by 3 bases, the J end by 5 bases, with 15 bases between. From germline, CDR1 is SNHLY and CDR2 FYNNEI. This CDR3 is built from 15 residues. The CDR3 region has the DNA TGTGCCAGCAGTGATAGGATTATAGTGGGAGATACGCAGTATTTT. Its translation: CASSDRIIVGDTQYF.

As to this clonotype: Being one base from a much bigger clone, this may be a read error. The V and J genes are TRBV7-2 and TRBJ2-1, with TRBD1 matching over 10 bases. V trimming: 2 bases; J trimming: 3 bases; junction bases outside the gene matches: 1. The CDR3 sequence is 15 residues long. CDR1 is SGHTA and CDR2 is FQGNSA in the germline V gene. The CDR3 DNA is TGTGCCAGCAGCTTAAGGACAGGGGGCTACAATGAGCAGTTCTTC. Translation: CASSLRTGGYNEQFF.

The V and J genes are TRBV5-1 and TRBJ2-3; no reliable D call. In germline, CDR1 is SGHRS, CDR2 YFSETQ. The CDR3 covers 16 residues. Trimming left V 0 bases short and J 3 bases short, with 14 bases between. CDR3: CASSLGGSPKTDTQYF. The CDR3 DNA is TGCGCCAGCAGCTTGGGGGGTAGCCCTAAAACAGATACGCAGTATTTT.

This chain links TRBV2 with TRBJ2-1; 9 bases match TRBD2. In germline, CDR1 is SNHLY, CDR2 FYNNEI. The V gene end was trimmed by 7 bases and the J gene end by 5 bases; junction bases not matched to a gene: 12. CDR3 length: 16 amino acids. CDR3 sequence reads: CASIGSGGPPDNEQFF. The CDR3 region has the DNA TGTGCCAGCATAGGTAGCGGGGGCCCCCCTGACAATGAGCAGTTCTTC.

In the case of this clonotype: This clone may be a read error of a much larger clone one base away. The DNA for the CDR3 is TGTGCCGGCAGCCGACAGGGGGGGGACACCGGGGAGCTGTTTTTT. Residues: CAGSRQGGDTGELFF. The rearrangement links TRBV6-6 to TRBJ2-2, with 9 bases lining up with TRBD1. The CDR3 covers 15 residues. From germline, CDR1 is MNHNY and CDR2 SVGAGI (reference sequence).

This clonotype was detected only a few times. The V and J genes are TRBV20-1 and TRBJ2-1, with 7 bases lining up with TRBD2. The CDR3 is 14 amino acids. CDR1 is DFQATT, CDR2 SNEGSKA, per germline (reference sequence). V trimming: 5 bases; J trimming: 7 bases; junction bases outside the gene matches: 11. This chain's CDR3 is CSAPKGGGKNEQFF. The CDR3 DNA reads TGCAGTGCTCCCAAGGGCGGGGGAAAGAATGAGCAGTTCTTC.

A single count supports this clonotype. This chain joins TRBV4-3 and TRBJ2-6; D gene unclear. The CDR3 totals 18 residues. The germline CDR1 and CDR2 sequences are LGHNA and YSLEER. The germline V and J ends were trimmed by 1 base and 0 bases, with 13 bases remaining between them. The CDR3 region is CASSQGPGWSSGANVLTF. DNA for the CDR3: TGCGCCAGCAGCCAAGGGCCGGGCTGGTCCTCTGGGGCCAACGTCCTGACTTTC.

This clonotype was counted a few times. The chain employs TRBV9 and TRBJ2-1; D is ambiguous. V lost 3 bases and J lost 10, with 17 bases in between. Germline V gene sequence: CDR1 SGDLS, CDR2 YYNGEE. The CDR3 extends over 14 amino acids. The CDR3 reads CASSGLWEVREQFF. DNA for the CDR3: TGTGCCAGCAGCGGCCTATGGGAAGTTAGGGAGCAGTTCTTC.

V gene TRBV27 combines with J gene TRBJ2-4; maybe TRBD2 (5 bases). The closer fit of TRBJ2-7 to the DNA end suggests the J call may be wrong. The CDR3 is 14 residues long. Germline V gene lookup returns CDR1 MNHEY and CDR2 SMNVEV (reference sequence). Written as DNA, the CDR3 is TGTGCCAGCAGTTTCCGAGGGCCGCTCTACGAGCAGTACTTC. It is translated as CASSFRGPLYEQYF.

This clonotype appeared a few times. CDR3 protein: CASSGRVFSGANVLTF. The CDR3 nucleotides read TGTGCCAGCAGCGGAAGGGTTTTCTCTGGGGCCAACGTCCTGACTTTC. The chain links TRBV7-8 to TRBJ2-6; D is unclear. The germline gives CDR1 SGHVS, CDR2 FQNEAQ. Deletions cut 5 bases from V and 0 bases from J, with 11 bases between. The CDR3 length is 16 residues.

This clonotype has just a few counts. The J gene is TRBJ2-1, the V gene TRBV20-1, with 9 bases matching TRBD1. The CDR3 covers 13 residues. Germline CDR1 and CDR2: DFQATT and SNEGSKA (reference sequence). V lost 5 bases, J lost 5 bases, and 4 bases stayed unmatched. CDR3 region: CSAGRTGDNEQFF. The CDR3 bases are TGCAGTGCTGGCCGGACAGGGGACAATGAGCAGTTCTTC.

This clonotype was recorded at least ten times. The gene calls are TRBV20-1 and TRBJ1-2; no definite D call. The CDR3 consists of 11 residues. The germline V and J ends were trimmed by 3 bases and 4 bases, with 6 bases remaining between them. Germline lookup yields CDR1 DFQATT and CDR2 SNEGSKA (reference sequence). The CDR3 here is CSARTIYGYTF. The DNA for the CDR3 is TGCAGTGCTAGGACGATCTATGGCTACACCTTC.